The entry that follows covers one T cell receptor (beta chain) sequence. Trimming pared 1 base from V and 6 bases from J, leaving 14 bases between. Germline lookup yields CDR1 SGDLS and CDR2 YYNGEE. The CDR3 runs to 15 residues. The sample originates from a study of blood T cell repertoires in COVID-19. As originally analysed: Amplification of reference gene primers provided the estimated nucleated cell counts. Using immunoSEQ multiplex PCR, the repertoire was profiled, and TCRdb retains in-frame clones only, with some absent. Clone size and V and J calls were adopted from that table, with D and trimming inferred from the DNA. The sample consists of tens of thousands of clones, 70% to 90% of them appearing once.

The sample taken for sequencing was peripheral blood. The receptor comes from a man between 65 and 80 years old with acute or convalescent COVID-19. The V and J genes are TRBV9 and TRBJ2-1, with a tentative D call TRBD2 (5 bases). CDR3 loop: CASSVSLGGANEQFF. The DNA of the CDR3 is TGTGCCAGCAGCGTATCCCTTGGAGGTGCCAATGAGCAGTTCTTC. Full variable domain (outside the CDR3, taken from reference TRBV9 and TRBJ2-1): DSGVTQTPKHLITATGQRVTLRCSPRSGDLSVYWYQQSLDQGLQFLIQYYNGEERAKGNILERFSAQQFPDLHSELNLSSLELGDSALYFCASSVSLGGANEQFFGPGTRLTVL.